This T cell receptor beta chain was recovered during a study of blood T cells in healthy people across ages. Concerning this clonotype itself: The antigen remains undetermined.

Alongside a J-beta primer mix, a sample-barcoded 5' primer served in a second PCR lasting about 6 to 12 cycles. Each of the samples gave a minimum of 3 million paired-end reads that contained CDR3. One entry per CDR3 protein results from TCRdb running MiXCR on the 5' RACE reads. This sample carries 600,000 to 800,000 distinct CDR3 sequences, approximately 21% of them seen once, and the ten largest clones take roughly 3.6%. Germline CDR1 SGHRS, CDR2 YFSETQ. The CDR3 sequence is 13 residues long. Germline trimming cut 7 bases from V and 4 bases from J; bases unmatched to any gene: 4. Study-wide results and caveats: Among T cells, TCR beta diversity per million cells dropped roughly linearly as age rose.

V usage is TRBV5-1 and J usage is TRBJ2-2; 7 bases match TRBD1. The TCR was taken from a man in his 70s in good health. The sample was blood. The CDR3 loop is CASRDSFTGELFF. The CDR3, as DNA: TGCGCCAGCCGGGACAGCTTCACCGGGGAGCTGTTTTTT.